The next 22 T cell receptor beta chains were all read from a single sample in a study of blood T cells in healthy people across ages (dated by TCRdb to between 2014 and 2017). The library came from 5' RACE. For sequencing, an Illumina HiSeq 2500 was employed. The second PCR ran for about 6 to 11 cycles and used a J-beta primer mix along with a sample-barcoded 5' primer. The raw public data were reprocessed by TCRdb itself: fastp quality trimming at Q25, MiXCR clonotype calling, in-frame beta chains only. Each entry is one CDR3 protein sequence, shown with its most common DNA and genes. Within this sample are about 780,000 distinct CDR3 sequences, with 20% to 30% of them counted one time only. The ten biggest clones cover under 3% of the sample. This sample was also put to use in a study of T cells of mothers and their children.

The sequenced sample was blood. The source is a boy aged 5-17 years in good health.

This clonotype appeared a few times. The J gene is TRBJ2-5, the V gene TRBV6-1, with D perhaps being TRBD1 or TRBD2 (5 bases each). CDR1 MNHNS and CDR2 SASEGT come from the germline V gene. The germline V and J ends were trimmed by 1 base and 5 bases, with 23 bases remaining between them. CDR3 length: 18 amino acids. The CDR3 DNA is TGTGCCAGCAGTGAAGGGGGCATCGCGTCCTCATCGGGGGAGACCCAGTACTTC. It yields the protein CASSEGGIASSSGETQYF.

The chain links TRBV27 to TRBJ2-3; D uncertain. V lost 2 bases and J 2 bases, leaving 20 bases between the germline ends. Germline V gives CDR1 MNHEY, CDR2 SMNVEV (reference sequence). The CDR3 consists of 18 residues. Here the CDR3 DNA reads TGTGCCAGCAGTTTAACGCCTTTGCGTCCGCGCCTCACAGATACGCAGTATTTT. As protein: CASSLTPLRPRLTDTQYF.

V and J are TRBV27 and TRBJ1-2, with unresolved D. V was clipped by 2 bases and J by 8 bases, with 15 bases between them. The germline V gene has CDR1 MNHEY and CDR2 SMNVEV (reference sequence). This CDR3 region has 14 residues. CDR3 DNA sequence: TGTGCCAGCAGTTTAACGGCGTACGGGTCAGGCTACACCTTC. It encodes CASSLTAYGSGYTF.

The J gene is TRBJ1-3, the V gene TRBV18, with D uncertain. Germline V gives CDR1 KGHSH, CDR2 LQKENI. Trimming took off 6 bases at V and 0 bases at J, with 15 bases between the two ends. This CDR3 spans 16 amino acids. CDR3 in DNA: TGTGCCAGCTCGGGCGGCGGGAAATTCTCTGGAAACACCATATATTTT. Protein sequence: CASSGGGKFSGNTIYF.

V is TRBV9 and J is TRBJ1-6, with TRBD1 matching over 8 bases. From germline, CDR1 is SGDLS and CDR2 YYNGEE. V lost 3 bases, J lost 9 bases, and 14 bases stayed unmatched. The CDR3 contains 17 residues. CDR3 DNA: TGTGCCAGCAGCGAGGGGGGGACAGGCGAATGGGGTTCACCCCTCCACTTT. Protein product: CASSEGGTGEWGSPLHF.

This clonotype has more than one count but fewer than ten. The chain uses TRBV6-6 and TRBJ1-1, with D perhaps matching TRBD1 (6 bases). The CDR3 contains 14 residues. The V and J ends lost 1 base and 1 base respectively, with 7 bases between them. Germline V CDR1 and CDR2: MNHNY, SVGAGI (reference sequence). CDR3 bases: TGTGCCAGCAGTTACTTACAGGGGAACACTGAAGCTTTCTTT. It translates to CASSYLQGNTEAFF.

This chain uses TRBV4-1 with TRBJ1-4, with a possible D match to TRBD1 (5 bases). Germline V gene lookup returns CDR1 MGHRA and CDR2 YSYEKL. The CDR3 has 17 amino acids. V was clipped by 4 bases and J by 8 bases, with 23 bases between them. In DNA form, the CDR3 reads TGCGCCAGCAGCCCGGTGCCGGGGCCCCGTCTGAACGAAAAACTGTTTTTT. This sequence encodes CASSPVPGPRLNEKLFF.

This clonotype was counted between two and nine times. This chain uses TRBV5-6 with TRBJ2-4; 9 bases are shared with TRBD1. V lost 4 bases, J lost 4 bases, and 0 bases stayed unmatched. The CDR3 has 13 amino acids. Germline CDR1 is SGHDT and CDR2 is YYEEEE. In DNA form, the CDR3 reads TGTGCCAGCAGCGGACAGGGGAAAAACATTCAGTACTTC. It codes for CASSGQGKNIQYF. Full variable domain (remainder filled in from reference TRBV5-6 and TRBJ2-4): DAGVTQSPTHLIKTRGQQVTLRCSPKSGHDTVSWYQQALGQGPQFIFQYYEEEERQRGNFPDRFSGHQFPNYSSELNVNALLLGDSALYLCASSGQGKNIQYFGAGTRLSVL.

The rearrangement uses TRBV5-5 and TRBJ2-3; D is possibly TRBD1 (5 bases). Per germline, CDR1 SGHKS and CDR2 YYEKEE (reference sequence). V lost 7 bases and J 12 bases, leaving 12 bases between the germline ends. The CDR3 loop spans 10 amino acids. The CDR3 bases are TGTGCCAGCGTGAAGGACAAACAGTATTTT. Translated: CASVKDKQYF. The complete variable domain, with remaining parts taken from reference TRBV5-5 and TRBJ2-3, reads DAGVTQSPTHLIKTRGQQVTLRCSPISGHKSVSWYQQVLGQGPQFIFQYYEKEERGRGNFPDRFSARQFPNYSSELNVNALLLGDSALYLCASVKDKQYFGPGTRLTVL.

The table lists this clonotype with a few counts. The genes are TRBV20-1 and TRBJ2-1; perhaps TRBD1 as D (5 bases). The CDR3 contains 14 residues. V lost 2 bases and J lost 5, with 13 bases in between. Germline V gene sequence: CDR1 DFQATT, CDR2 SNEGSKA (reference sequence). CDR3 residues: CSARYRTQNNEQFF. The CDR3 nucleotides are TGCAGTGCTAGATACAGGACCCAGAACAATGAGCAGTTCTTC.

This rearrangement joins TRBV10-3 to TRBJ2-1; 11 bases line up with TRBD1. The J segment lost 9 bases and the V segment lost 7 bases, leaving 8 bases of the junction unmatched. CDR1 and CDR2 from the germline V gene are ENHRY and SYGVKD. The CDR3 sequence is 14 residues long. The CDR3 here is CAITLDRGHTEQFF. Here the CDR3 DNA reads TGTGCCATCACCTTGGACAGGGGGCACACTGAGCAGTTCTTC.

The chain has TRBV7-9 and TRBJ2-5; no clear D gene. CDR1 and CDR2 from the germline V gene are SEHNR and FQNEAQ (reference sequence). V lost 2 bases, J lost 2 bases, and 9 bases lay in between. This CDR3 spans 14 amino acids. CDR3 sequence: CASSLIQPQETQYF. CDR3 DNA sequence: TGTGCCAGCAGCTTAATTCAGCCGCAAGAGACCCAGTACTTC.

The J gene is TRBJ2-5, the V gene TRBV7-6; 7 bases fit TRBD2. The end of the DNA is better explained by TRBJ2-1, so the J call may be wrong. Germline loops: CDR1 SGHVS, CDR2 FNYEAQ. This CDR3 has 15 amino acids. The CDR3 spells CASSLYGGTINEQFF. Here the CDR3 DNA reads TGTGCCAGCAGCTTATACGGGGGGACGATCAATGAGCAGTTCTTC.

This chain connects TRBV20-1 to TRBJ2-7, with 7 bases fitting TRBD2. The CDR3 has 15 residues. The V and J ends lost 6 bases and 2 bases, in that order; junction bases with no gene match: 13. The germline gives CDR1 DFQATT, CDR2 SNEGSKA (reference sequence). The CDR3 DNA reads as TGCAGTGCCAGGGCAGGCGCGGGGGATACCTACGAGCAGTACTTC. Translated: CSARAGAGDTYEQYF.

The rearrangement links TRBV28 to TRBJ1-2, with D maybe TRBD1 (5 bases). Trimming left V 8 bases short and J 4 bases short, with 17 bases between. Germline V gives CDR1 MDHEN, CDR2 SYDVKM. The length of the CDR3 is 14 residues. CDR3 coding DNA: TGTGCCAGCCGACAGTATCCGGGTTTCTATGGCTACACCTTC. Protein product: CASRQYPGFYGYTF.

This chain connects TRBV28 to TRBJ1-2; D gene ambiguous. CDR1 and CDR2 (germline): MDHEN, SYDVKM. The V end lost 6 bases, the J end lost 10 bases, and 15 bases lay between the germline ends. The CDR3 extends over 12 amino acids. The chain's CDR3 is CASSLRTKAYTF. CDR3 nucleotide sequence: TGTGCCAGCAGCTTACGGACTAAAGCCTACACCTTC.

The chain joins TRBV28 to TRBJ1-5; D unclear. Germline CDR1 and CDR2: MDHEN and SYDVKM. Trimming took 3 bases from V and 7 from J, leaving 10 bases between them. This CDR3 is 13 amino acids long. As DNA, the CDR3 is TGTGCCAGCAGTTTGCAGTTGGACCAGCCCCAGCATTTT. Amino acids: CASSLQLDQPQHF. Full variable domain (missing parts from reference TRBV28 and TRBJ1-5): DVKVTQSSRYLVKRTGEKVFLECVQDMDHENMFWYRQDPGLGLRLIYFSYDVKMKEKGDIPEGYSVSREKKERFSLILESASTNQTSMYLCASSLQLDQPQHFGDGTRLSIL.

The chain combines TRBV11-2 with TRBJ2-1; the D is unclear. Germline CDR1 reads SGHAT; CDR2 reads FQNNGV. The CDR3 sequence is 14 residues long. V lost 3 bases and J lost 8, with 14 bases in between. CDR3 region: CASSLSRSSDEQFF. CDR3 coding DNA: TGTGCCAGCAGCTTGTCTAGGTCCTCGGATGAGCAGTTCTTC.

This sequence joins TRBV12-3 or TRBV12-4 and TRBJ2-5; 10 bases agree with TRBD2. CDR3 size: 17 residues. The trim removed 2 bases at V and 5 bases at J, leaving 11 bases unmatched. CDR3 DNA: TGTGCCAGCAGTTTAAAGGCTAGCGGGGGACATAGGGAGACCCAGTACTTC. Translation gives CASSLKASGGHRETQYF.

The V gene is TRBV9, the J gene TRBJ2-5, with TRBD2 identical over 8 bases. Trimming at V came to 4 bases and at J to 5 bases, leaving 7 bases not matched to a gene. Germline V lookup: CDR1 SGDLS, CDR2 YYNGEE. The CDR3 totals 14 residues. The CDR3 coding sequence is TGTGCCAGCAGCTTGGGACTAGAACAGGAGACCCAGTACTTC. This sequence encodes CASSLGLEQETQYF.

This clonotype was found a few times. The final CDR3 position lacks the conserved phenylalanine or tryptophan, pointing to a likely read error. The chain links TRBV18 to TRBJ1-2; D might be TRBD1 (5 bases). The germline CDR1 and CDR2 sequences are KGHSH and LQKENI. There are 13 residues in the CDR3. V dropped 5 bases and J dropped 3 bases, with 10 bases sitting between them. CDR3 residues: CASSEQEDYGYTL. The CDR3 nucleotides read TGTGCCAGCTCAGAACAGGAGGACTATGGCTACACCCTC.

The rearrangement uses TRBV4-1 and TRBJ2-1; D call uncertain. V dropped 0 bases and J dropped 0 bases, with 12 bases sitting between them. Germline V gives CDR1 MGHRA, CDR2 YSYEKL. The CDR3 sequence is 17 residues long. CDR3: CASSQDLGKSSYNEQFF. Written as DNA, the CDR3 is TGCGCCAGCAGCCAAGATTTAGGCAAGAGCTCCTACAATGAGCAGTTCTTC.